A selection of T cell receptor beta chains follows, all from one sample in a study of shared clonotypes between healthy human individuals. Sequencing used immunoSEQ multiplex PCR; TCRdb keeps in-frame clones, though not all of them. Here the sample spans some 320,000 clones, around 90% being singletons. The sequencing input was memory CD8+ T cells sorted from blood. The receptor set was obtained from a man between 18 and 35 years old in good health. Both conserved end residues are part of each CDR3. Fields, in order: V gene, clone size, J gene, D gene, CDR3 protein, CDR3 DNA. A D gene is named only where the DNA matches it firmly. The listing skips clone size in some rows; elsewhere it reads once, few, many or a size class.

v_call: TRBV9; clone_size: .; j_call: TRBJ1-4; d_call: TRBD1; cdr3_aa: CASSLLTGLSEKLFF; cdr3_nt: TGTGCCAGCAGCTTGTTGACAGGGCTAAGTGAAAAACTGTTTTTT
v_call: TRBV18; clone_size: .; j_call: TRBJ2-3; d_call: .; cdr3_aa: CASSPLAGDLNTQYF; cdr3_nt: TGTGCCAGCTCACCACTGGCCGGGGACCTGAATACGCAGTATTTT
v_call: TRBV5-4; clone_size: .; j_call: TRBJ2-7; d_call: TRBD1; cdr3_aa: CASSLQDRGVYEQYF; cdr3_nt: TGTGCCAGCAGCTTGCAGGACAGGGGAGTCTACGAGCAGTACTTC
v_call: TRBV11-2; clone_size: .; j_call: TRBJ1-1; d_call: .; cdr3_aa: CASSLRSNAGKRYTEAFF; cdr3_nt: TGTGCCAGCAGCTTAAGGTCGAACGCAGGGAAAAGATACACTGAAGCTTTCTTT
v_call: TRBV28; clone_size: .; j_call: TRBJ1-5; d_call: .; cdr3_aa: CASRAGEGARQPQHF; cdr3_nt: TGTGCCAGCAGGGCAGGGGAAGGGGCGAGACAGCCCCAGCATTTT
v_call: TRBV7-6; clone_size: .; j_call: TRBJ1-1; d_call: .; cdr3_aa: CASSPQATEAFF; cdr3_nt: TGTGCCAGCAGCCCCCAAGCAACTGAAGCTTTCTTT
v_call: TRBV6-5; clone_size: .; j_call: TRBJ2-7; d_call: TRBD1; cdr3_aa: CASSYPSDRGGYEQYF; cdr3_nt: TGTGCCAGCAGTTACCCGTCGGACAGGGGAGGATACGAGCAGTACTTC
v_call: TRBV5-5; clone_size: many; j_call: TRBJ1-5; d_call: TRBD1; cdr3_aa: CASSGTGGLNQPQHF; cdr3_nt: TGTGCCAGCAGTGGGACAGGGGGTCTAAATCAGCCCCAGCATTTT
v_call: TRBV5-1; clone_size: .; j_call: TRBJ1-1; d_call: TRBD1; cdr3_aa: CASSLGQWNTEAFF; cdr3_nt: TGCGCCAGCAGCCTGGGACAGTGGAACACTGAAGCTTTCTTT
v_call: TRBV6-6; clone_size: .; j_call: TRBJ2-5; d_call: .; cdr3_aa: CASSLGETQYF; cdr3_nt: TGTGCCAGCAGTTTGGGAGAGACCCAGTACTTC
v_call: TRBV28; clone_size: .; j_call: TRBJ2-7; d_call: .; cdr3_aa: CASRSDSFPSYEQYF; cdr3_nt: TGTGCCAGCAGGTCCGACAGCTTCCCCTCCTACGAGCAGTACTTC
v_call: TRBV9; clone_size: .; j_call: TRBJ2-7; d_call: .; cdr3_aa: CASSLSPGYEQYF; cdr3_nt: TGTGCCAGCAGCCTAAGCCCGGGTTACGAGCAGTACTTC
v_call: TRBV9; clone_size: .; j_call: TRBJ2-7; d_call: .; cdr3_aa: CASSVDDRYEQYF; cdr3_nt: TGTGCCAGCAGCGTAGACGACCGCTACGAGCAGTACTTC
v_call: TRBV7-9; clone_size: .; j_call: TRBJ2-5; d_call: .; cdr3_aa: CASSLETAGETQYF; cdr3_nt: TGTGCCAGCAGCTTAGAGACCGCGGGAGAGACCCAGTACTTC
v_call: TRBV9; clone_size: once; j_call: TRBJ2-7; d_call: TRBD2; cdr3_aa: CASSPLIAGGPHEQYF; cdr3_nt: TGTGCCAGCAGCCCTCTCATTGCGGGAGGGCCGCACGAGCAGTACTTC
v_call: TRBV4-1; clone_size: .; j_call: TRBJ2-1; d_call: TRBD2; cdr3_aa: CASRNGGGLSNEQFF; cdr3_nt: TGCGCCAGCAGGAATGGCGGGGGGCTATCAAATGAGCAGTTCTTC